This TCR beta chain came from a study of cytomegalovirus exposure and HLA in healthy donors. Study conclusions and caveats: Across donors, sequencing depth was assumed by presence/absence analyses to be roughly uniform. It has been reported that TCR beta sequences accurately predicted the HLA-A and HLA-B alleles of most subjects. V segments that were indistinguishable, TRBV6-2 and TRBV6-3 among them, were omitted from analysis. For most TCR sequences rarity was the rule, although some public TCRs occurred in many donors.

The PCR contained 60 Vbeta and 13 Jbeta primers. Data came from immunoSEQ multiplex PCR; TCRdb stores just in-frame clones and leaves some out. The sample includes 140,000 to 150,000 clones, 65% to 85% of them seen just once. The CDR3 spans 15 residues. V lost 2 bases, J lost 7 bases, and 8 bases stayed unmatched. Germline V CDR1 and CDR2: ENHRY, SYGVKD. Worth noting for this clone: Its antigen is not identified.

Material: PBMCs. The TCR originated in a woman aged 40 to 50 in good health and CMV-seropositive. The V call is TRBV10-3, the J call TRBJ2-1; the match to TRBD2 covers 7 bases. The CDR3 sequence is CAISENREVDNEQFF. CDR3 nucleotide sequence: TGTGCCATCAGTGAGAATCGGGAGGTCGATAATGAGCAGTTCTTC.